This TCR beta chain was identified during a study of CD8+CD57+ T cells in acquired aplastic anemia. Concerning this clonotype itself: Its antigen is unknown.

Template material for TCR beta VDJ and CDR3 profiling consisted of genomic DNA. TCRdb itself ran the reads through MiXCR, one entry per CDR3 protein. The repertoire includes about 110,000 distinct CDR3 sequences, around 53% of them detected once, and roughly 34% sits in the top ten. Study outcomes and limitations: Patients and controls shared 25 to 30 CD8+ CDR3 sequences, highly expressed in patients. Any difference that existed in CD8+ Simpson's diversity between patients and controls was not significant.

Trimming pared 0 bases from V and 3 bases from J, leaving 5 bases between. Per the germline V gene, CDR1 is LNHNV and CDR2 is YYDKDF (reference sequence). The CDR3 totals 13 residues. This chain links TRBV15 with TRBJ1-1; no clear D. The origin of this receptor is a human donor in good health, serving as a control. Sequencing input: sorted CD4+, CD8+, or CD8+CD57+ T cells (not recorded which) from PBMCs. In DNA form, the CDR3 reads TGTGCCACCAGCAGAGACTTGGACACTGAAGCTTTCTTT. Amino acids: CATSRDLDTEAFF. The full variable domain, rest sourced from reference TRBV15 and TRBJ1-1, is DAMVIQNPRYQVTQFGKPVTLSCSQTLNHNVMYWYQQKSSQAPKLLFHYYDKDFNNEADTPDNFQSRRPNTSFCFLDIRSPGLGDTAMYLCATSRDLDTEAFFGQGTRLTVV.